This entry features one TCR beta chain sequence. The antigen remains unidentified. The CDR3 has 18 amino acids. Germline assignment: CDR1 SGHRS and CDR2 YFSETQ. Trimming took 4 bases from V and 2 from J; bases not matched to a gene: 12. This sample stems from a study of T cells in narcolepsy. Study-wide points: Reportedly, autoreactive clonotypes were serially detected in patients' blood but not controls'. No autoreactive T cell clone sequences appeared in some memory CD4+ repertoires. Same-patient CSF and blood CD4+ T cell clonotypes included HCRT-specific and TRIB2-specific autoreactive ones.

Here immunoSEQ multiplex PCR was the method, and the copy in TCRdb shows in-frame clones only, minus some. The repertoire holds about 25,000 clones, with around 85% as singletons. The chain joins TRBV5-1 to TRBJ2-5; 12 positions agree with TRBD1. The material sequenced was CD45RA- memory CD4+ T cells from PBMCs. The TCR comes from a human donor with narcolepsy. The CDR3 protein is CASSPGQGALPQQETQYF. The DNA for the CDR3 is TGCGCCAGCAGCCCGGGACAGGGGGCTCTCCCACAACAAGAGACCCAGTACTTC.